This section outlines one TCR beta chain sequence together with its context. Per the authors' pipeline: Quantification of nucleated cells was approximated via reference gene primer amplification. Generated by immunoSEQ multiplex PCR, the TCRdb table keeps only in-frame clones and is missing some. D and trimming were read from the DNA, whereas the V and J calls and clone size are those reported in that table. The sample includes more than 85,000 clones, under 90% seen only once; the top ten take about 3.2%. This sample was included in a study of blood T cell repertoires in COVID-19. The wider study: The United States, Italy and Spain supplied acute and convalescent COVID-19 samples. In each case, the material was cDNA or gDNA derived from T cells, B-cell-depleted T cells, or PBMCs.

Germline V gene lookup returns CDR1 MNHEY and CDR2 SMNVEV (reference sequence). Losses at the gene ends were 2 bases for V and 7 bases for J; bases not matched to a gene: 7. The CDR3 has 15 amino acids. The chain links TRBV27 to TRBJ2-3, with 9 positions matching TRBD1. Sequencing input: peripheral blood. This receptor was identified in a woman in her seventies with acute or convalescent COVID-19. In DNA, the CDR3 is TGTGCCAGCAGTTTAGAACAGGGGGCGCGGTATACGCAGTATTTT. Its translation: CASSLEQGARYTQYF.